The clone carrying this T cell receptor (beta chain) was seen repeatedly, ten times or more. Its antigen remains unknown. Unsorted libraries used 2 million PBMCs kept at -80 degrees C. This sample stems from a study of neurological immune-mediated disorders. Study details: Of the approximately 34 patients with multiple sclerosis, about 31 had relapsing-remitting MS, whereas the remaining 3 had secondary progressive MS.

General study points: One related-CDR3 cluster, which may be a signature, held the repertoires of 18 of 34 multiple sclerosis patients after phylogenetic grouping.

MiXCR, applied by TCRdb to the 5' RACE reads, yields one record per CDR3 protein. The data show tens of thousands of distinct CDR3 sequences, 3.9% seen once. The CDR3 length is 14 residues. Germline V gene lookup returns CDR1 SGHRS and CDR2 YFSETQ. Trimming cost V 0 bases and J 1 base, with 7 bases left between them. Specimen: PBMCs. The chain recombines TRBV5-1 with TRBJ1-2, with D hard to call. The sequence derives from a young man with multiple sclerosis. The CDR3, as DNA: TGCGCCAGCAGCTTGGGCAGCTTTAACTATGGCTACACCTTC. This translates into CASSLGSFNYGYTF.